The next 5 T cell receptor beta chains were all read from a single sample in a study of cytomegalovirus exposure and HLA in healthy donors. Profiled with immunoSEQ multiplex PCR; TCRdb holds only in-frame clones, not every one. Among approximately 110,000 clones listed, 88% were seen once. Sequencing was done on a sample of PBMCs. Receptors were obtained from a woman younger than 35 in good health and CMV-seronegative.

V and J are TRBV28 and TRBJ1-2; a weak D match, TRBD1 (5 bases). In germline, CDR1 is MDHEN, CDR2 SYDVKM. V was pared by 6 bases and J by 3 bases, with 20 bases between. This CDR3 region has 16 residues. The CDR3 region is CASSPGGGGVYYGYTF. CDR3 DNA sequence: TGTGCCAGCAGCCCGGGTGGGGGAGGTGTGTACTATGGCTACACCTTC.

The V gene is TRBV14, the J gene TRBJ2-1, with TRBD2 matching 9 bases. The germline CDR1 and CDR2 sequences are SGHDN and FVKESK. V lost 8 bases, J lost 4 bases, and 6 bases stayed unmatched. This CDR3 comprises 14 residues. The CDR3 bases are TGTGCCAGCCAAACGGGACTAGCTTACAATGAGCAGTTCTTC. This translates into CASQTGLAYNEQFF.

V usage is TRBV27 and J usage is TRBJ2-3, with 11 bases matching TRBD1. Germline V gene sequence: CDR1 MNHEY, CDR2 SMNVEV (reference sequence). V trimming: 4 bases; J trimming: 0 bases; junction bases outside the gene matches: 9. The CDR3 has 18 residues. The DNA of the CDR3 is TGTGCCAGCAGTTCGGACAGGGGGCCGTTAGCTAGCACAGATACGCAGTATTTT. It yields the protein CASSSDRGPLASTDTQYF.

The chain combines TRBV6-1 with TRBJ1-1, with 8 bases aligning to TRBD1. This CDR3 spans 12 amino acids. CDR1 MNHNS and CDR2 SASEGT come from the germline V gene. With V trimmed by 10 bases and J by 1 base, 2 bases remained unmatched. CDR3 region: CATGTGNTEAFF. In nucleotides, the CDR3 is TGTGCCACCGGGACAGGGAACACTGAAGCTTTCTTT.

The chain links TRBV19 to TRBJ2-7; TRBD1 aligns across 8 bases. V lost 6 bases, J lost 2 bases, and 9 bases stayed unmatched. This CDR3 is built from 15 residues. The germline gives CDR1 LNHDA, CDR2 SQIVND (reference sequence). The chain's CDR3 is CASSPGQGGTYEQYF. CDR3 nucleotide sequence: TGTGCCAGTAGCCCCGGACAGGGTGGAACCTACGAGCAGTACTTC.